Following are 5 T cell receptor beta chains from one sample sequenced in a study of blood T cell repertoires in COVID-19. TCRdb keeps only in-frame clones here, not all; method: immunoSEQ multiplex PCR. Of some 50,000 clones listed, 80% to 90% are singletons. The material sequenced was peripheral blood. The receptors were gathered from a human donor in a cohort sampled during active COVID-19. The donor label of this sample is uncertain.

The rearrangement links TRBV29-1 to TRBJ2-2; TRBD1 matches 7 bases. Trimming removed 6 bases from V and 6 bases from J; junction bases left unmatched: 1. Looked up from germline, CDR1 is SQVTM and CDR2 is ANQGSEA. The length of the CDR3 is 11 residues. The CDR3 sequence is CSVQGAGELFF. The CDR3 DNA reads TGCAGCGTCCAGGGGGCCGGGGAGCTGTTTTTT.

This chain connects TRBV7-8 to TRBJ2-5; TRBD2 agrees at 7 bases. J lost 6 bases, V lost 5 bases, and 21 bases had no gene match. The CDR3 runs 18 residues. Germline CDR1 reads SGHVS; CDR2 reads FQNEAQ. As DNA, the CDR3 is TGTGCCAGCAGCCCCCCTCTGCGGGGGAGTTTGAGTGACAAGACCCAGTACTTC. Translating it yields CASSPPLRGSLSDKTQYF.

This chain links TRBV10-3 with TRBJ2-3, with D maybe TRBD2 (5 bases). Germline CDR1 is ENHRY and CDR2 is SYGVKD. V lost 3 bases and J 3 bases, leaving 13 bases between the germline ends. This CDR3 spans 15 amino acids. CDR3 loop: CAISDGMASTDTQYF. DNA for the CDR3: TGTGCCATCAGTGACGGGATGGCCTCGACAGATACGCAGTATTTT.

The rearrangement uses TRBV15 and TRBJ1-3; 7 nucleotides agree with TRBD1. Per germline, CDR1 LNHNV and CDR2 YYDKDF (reference sequence). Losses at the gene ends were 3 bases for V and 2 bases for J; bases not matched to a gene: 7. The CDR3 has 16 amino acids. CDR3 in DNA: TGTGCCACCAGCAGGGCCCGACAGGGTACTGGAAACACCATATATTTT. This encodes CATSRARQGTGNTIYF.

This clone has a handful of counts. The chain couples TRBV16 to TRBJ1-5; D is uncertain. V dropped 0 bases and J dropped 3 bases, with 3 bases sitting between them. The CDR3 has 13 amino acids. Germline V gives CDR1 KGHSY, CDR2 FQNENV. The CDR3 region is CASSQSANQPQHF. The DNA for the CDR3 is TGTGCCAGCAGCCAATCGGCCAATCAGCCCCAGCATTTT.